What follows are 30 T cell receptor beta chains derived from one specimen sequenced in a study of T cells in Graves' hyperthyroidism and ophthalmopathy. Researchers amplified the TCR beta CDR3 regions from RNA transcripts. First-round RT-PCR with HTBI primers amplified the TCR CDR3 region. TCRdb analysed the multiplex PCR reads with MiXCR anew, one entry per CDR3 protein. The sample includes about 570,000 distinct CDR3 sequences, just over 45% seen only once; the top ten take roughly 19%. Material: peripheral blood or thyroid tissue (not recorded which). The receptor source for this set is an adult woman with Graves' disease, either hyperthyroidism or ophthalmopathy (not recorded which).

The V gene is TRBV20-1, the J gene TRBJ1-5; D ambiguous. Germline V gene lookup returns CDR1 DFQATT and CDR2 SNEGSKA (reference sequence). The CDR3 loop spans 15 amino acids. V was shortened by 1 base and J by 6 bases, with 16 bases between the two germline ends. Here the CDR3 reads CSARVRNLLGQPQHF. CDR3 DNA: TGCAGTGCTAGAGTTAGGAACTTGCTGGGTCAGCCCCAGCATTTT.

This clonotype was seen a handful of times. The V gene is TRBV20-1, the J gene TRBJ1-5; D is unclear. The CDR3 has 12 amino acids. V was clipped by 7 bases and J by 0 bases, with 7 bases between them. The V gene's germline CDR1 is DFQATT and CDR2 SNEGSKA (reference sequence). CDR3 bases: TGCAGTGTCAGACATAGCAATCAGCCCCAGCATTTT. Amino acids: CSVRHSNQPQHF.

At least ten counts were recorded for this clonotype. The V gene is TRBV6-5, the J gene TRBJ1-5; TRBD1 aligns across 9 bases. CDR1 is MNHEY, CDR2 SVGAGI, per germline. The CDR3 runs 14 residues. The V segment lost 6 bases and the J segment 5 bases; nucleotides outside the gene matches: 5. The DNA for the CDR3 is TGTGCCAGCAGCAGGGACAGGGTTTATCAGCCCCAGCATTTT. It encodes CASSRDRVYQPQHF.

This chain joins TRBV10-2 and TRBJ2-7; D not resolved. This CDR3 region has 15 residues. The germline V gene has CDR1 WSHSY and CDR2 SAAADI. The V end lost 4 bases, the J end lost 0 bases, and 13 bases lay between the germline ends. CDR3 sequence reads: CASSGIRAGSYEQYF. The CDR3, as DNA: TGCGCCAGCAGTGGGATCCGGGCCGGCTCCTACGAGCAGTACTTC.

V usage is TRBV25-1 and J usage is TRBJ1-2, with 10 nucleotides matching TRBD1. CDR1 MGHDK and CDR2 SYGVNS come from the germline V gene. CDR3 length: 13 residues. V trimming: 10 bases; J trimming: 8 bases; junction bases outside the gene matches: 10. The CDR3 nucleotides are TGTGCCACTCACGAGACAGGGGGCGACGGCTACACCTTC. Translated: CATHETGGDGYTF.

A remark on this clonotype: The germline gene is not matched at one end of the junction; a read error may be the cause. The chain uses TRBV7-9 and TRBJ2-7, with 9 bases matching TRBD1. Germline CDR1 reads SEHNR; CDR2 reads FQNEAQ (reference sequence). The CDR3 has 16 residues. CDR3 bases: TGTACCAGCAGCCCCCGAACCGGGACAGGGTCCTACGAGCAGTACTTC. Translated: CTSSPRTGTGSYEQYF.

The DNA for the CDR3 is TGCAGCGCGACAGTTTGGGGAAACACCATATATTTT. This translates into CSATVWGNTIYF. The genes are TRBV29-1 and TRBJ1-3; D possibly corresponds to TRBD1 (5 bases). The germline V gene encodes CDR1 SQVTM and CDR2 ANQGSEA. The CDR3 spans 12 residues. Trimming removed 7 bases from V and 4 bases from J, with 11 bases in between.

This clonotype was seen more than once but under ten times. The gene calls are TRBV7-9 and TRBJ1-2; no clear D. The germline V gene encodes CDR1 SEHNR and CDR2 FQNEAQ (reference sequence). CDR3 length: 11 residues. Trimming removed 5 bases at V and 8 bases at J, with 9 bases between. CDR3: CASSPSGGYTF. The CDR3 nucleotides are TGTGCCAGCAGCCCTAGTGGGGGCTACACCTTC.

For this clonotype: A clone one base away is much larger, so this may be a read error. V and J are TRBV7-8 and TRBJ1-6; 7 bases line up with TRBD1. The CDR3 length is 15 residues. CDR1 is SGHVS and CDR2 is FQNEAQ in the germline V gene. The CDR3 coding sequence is TGTGCCGGCAGCTTAGACCCAAACAGGGGCTCACCCCTCCACTTT. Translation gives CAGSLDPNRGSPLHF.

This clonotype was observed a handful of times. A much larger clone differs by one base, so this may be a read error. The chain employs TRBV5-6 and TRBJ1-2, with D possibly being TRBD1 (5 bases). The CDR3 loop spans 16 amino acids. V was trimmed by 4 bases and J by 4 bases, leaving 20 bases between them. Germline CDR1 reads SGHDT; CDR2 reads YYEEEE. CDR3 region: CASSPPGRKKSYGYTF. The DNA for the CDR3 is TGTGCCAGCAGCCCGCCGGGACGGAAAAAGAGCTATGGCTACACCTTC.

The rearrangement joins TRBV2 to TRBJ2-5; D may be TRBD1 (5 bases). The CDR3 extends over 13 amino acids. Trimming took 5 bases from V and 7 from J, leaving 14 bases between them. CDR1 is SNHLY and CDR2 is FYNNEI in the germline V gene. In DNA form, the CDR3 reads TGTGCCAGCAGTCTACAGGATGTGGGGACCCAGTACTTC. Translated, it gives CASSLQDVGTQYF.

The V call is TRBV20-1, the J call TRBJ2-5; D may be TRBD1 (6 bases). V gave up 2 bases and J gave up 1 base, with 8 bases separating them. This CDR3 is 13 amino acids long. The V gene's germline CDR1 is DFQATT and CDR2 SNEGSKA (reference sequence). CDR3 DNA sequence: TGCAGTGCTAGACAGGGGACCCAAGAGACCCAGTACTTC. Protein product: CSARQGTQETQYF.

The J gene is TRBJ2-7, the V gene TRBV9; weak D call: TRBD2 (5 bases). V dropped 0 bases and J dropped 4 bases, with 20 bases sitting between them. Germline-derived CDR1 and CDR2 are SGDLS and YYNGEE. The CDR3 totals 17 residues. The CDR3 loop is CASSVGSQTSTLYEQYF. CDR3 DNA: TGTGCCAGCAGCGTAGGCTCCCAAACTAGTACTCTTTACGAGCAGTACTTC.

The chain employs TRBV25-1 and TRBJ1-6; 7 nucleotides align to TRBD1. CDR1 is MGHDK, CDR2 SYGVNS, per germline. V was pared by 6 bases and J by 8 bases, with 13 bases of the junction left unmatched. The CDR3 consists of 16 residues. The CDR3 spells CASSAEGQLPYSPLHF. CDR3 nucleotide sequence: TGTGCCAGCAGCGCTGAGGGACAGCTACCTTATTCACCCCTCCACTTT.

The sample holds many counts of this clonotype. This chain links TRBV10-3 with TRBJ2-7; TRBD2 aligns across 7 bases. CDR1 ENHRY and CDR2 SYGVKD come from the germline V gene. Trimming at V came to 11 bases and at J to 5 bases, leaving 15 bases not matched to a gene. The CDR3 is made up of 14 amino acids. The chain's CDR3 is CAVAPGSGTNEQYF. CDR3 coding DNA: TGTGCCGTTGCCCCGGGCTCGGGGACTAACGAGCAGTACTTC.

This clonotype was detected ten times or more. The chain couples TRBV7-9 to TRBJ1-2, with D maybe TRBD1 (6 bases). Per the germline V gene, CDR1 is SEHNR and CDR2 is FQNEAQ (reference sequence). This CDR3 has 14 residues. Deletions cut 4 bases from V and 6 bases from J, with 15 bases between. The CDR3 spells CASSSPNPGDGYTF. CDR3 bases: TGTGCCAGCAGCTCACCCAATCCAGGGGATGGCTACACCTTC.

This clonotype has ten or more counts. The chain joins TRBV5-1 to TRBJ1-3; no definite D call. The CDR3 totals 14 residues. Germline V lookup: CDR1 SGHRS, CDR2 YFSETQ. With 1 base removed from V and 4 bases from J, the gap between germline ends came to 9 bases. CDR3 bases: TGCGCCAGCAGCTTGACTCAGGCCGGAAACACCATATATTTT. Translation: CASSLTQAGNTIYF. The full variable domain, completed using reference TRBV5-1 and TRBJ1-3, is KAGVTQTPRYLIKTRGQQVTLSCSPISGHRSVSWYQQTPGQGLQFLFEYFSETQRNKGNFPGRFSGRQFSNSRSEMNVSTLELGDSALYLCASSLTQAGNTIYFGEGSWLTVV.

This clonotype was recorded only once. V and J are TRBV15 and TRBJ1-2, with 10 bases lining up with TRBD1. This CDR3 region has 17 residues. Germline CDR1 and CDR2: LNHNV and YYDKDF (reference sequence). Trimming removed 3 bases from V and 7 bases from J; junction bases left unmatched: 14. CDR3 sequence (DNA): TGTGCCACCAGCAGCTTAAGCACGGGACAGGGGTCTAGTGGCTACACCTTC. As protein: CATSSLSTGQGSSGYTF.

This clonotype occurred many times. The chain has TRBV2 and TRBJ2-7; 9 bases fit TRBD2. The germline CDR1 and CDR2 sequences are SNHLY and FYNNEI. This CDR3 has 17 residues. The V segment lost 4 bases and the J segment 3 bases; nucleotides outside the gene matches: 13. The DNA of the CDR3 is TGTGCCAGCAGTGGCGCGGGAGGGTCTACCCACTTCTACGAGCAGTACTTC. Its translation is CASSGAGGSTHFYEQYF. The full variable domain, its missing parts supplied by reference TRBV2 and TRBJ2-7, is EPEVTQTPSHQVTQMGQEVILRCVPISNHLYFYWYRQILGQKVEFLVSFYNNEISEKSEIFDDQFSVERPDGSNFTLKIRSTKLEDSAMYFCASSGAGGSTHFYEQYFGPGTRLTVT.

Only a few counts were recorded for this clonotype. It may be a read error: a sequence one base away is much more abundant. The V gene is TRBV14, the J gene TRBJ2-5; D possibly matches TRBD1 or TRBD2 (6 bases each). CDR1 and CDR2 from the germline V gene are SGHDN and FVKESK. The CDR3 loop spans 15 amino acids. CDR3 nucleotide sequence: TGTGCCAGCAGCCTGATGTCGGGGGCCGGTGAGACCCGGTACTTC. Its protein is CASSLMSGAGETRYF.

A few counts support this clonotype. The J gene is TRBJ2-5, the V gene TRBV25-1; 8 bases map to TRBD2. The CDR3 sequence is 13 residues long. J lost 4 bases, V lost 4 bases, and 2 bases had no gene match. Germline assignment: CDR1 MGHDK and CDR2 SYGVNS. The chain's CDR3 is CASSGLAGETQYF. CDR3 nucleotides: TGTGCCAGCAGTGGTCTAGCGGGAGAGACCCAGTACTTC. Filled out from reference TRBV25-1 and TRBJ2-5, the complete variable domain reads EADIYQTPRYLVIGTGKKITLECSQTMGHDKMYWYQQDPGMELHLIHYSYGVNSTEKGDLSSESTVSRIRTEHFPLTLESARPSHTSQYLCASSGLAGETQYFGPGTRLLVL.

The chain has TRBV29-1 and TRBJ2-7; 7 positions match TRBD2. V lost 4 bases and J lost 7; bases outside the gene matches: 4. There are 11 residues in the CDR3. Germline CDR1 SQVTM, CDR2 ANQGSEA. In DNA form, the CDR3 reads TGCAGCGTTGGGGAGGGTTGGGAGCAGTACTTC. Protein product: CSVGEGWEQYF.

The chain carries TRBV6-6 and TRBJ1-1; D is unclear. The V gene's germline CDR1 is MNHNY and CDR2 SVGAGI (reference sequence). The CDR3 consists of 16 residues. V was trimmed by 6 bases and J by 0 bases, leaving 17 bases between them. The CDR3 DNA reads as TGTGCCAGCAGGCTGGATGGACGGGTATTGAACACTGAAGCTTTCTTT. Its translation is CASRLDGRVLNTEAFF.

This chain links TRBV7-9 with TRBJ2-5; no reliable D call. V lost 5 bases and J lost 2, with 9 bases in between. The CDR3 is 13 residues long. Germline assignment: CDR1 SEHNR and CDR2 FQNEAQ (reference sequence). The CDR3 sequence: CASSRFPQETQYF. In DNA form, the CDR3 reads TGTGCCAGCAGCCGATTCCCGCAAGAGACCCAGTACTTC.

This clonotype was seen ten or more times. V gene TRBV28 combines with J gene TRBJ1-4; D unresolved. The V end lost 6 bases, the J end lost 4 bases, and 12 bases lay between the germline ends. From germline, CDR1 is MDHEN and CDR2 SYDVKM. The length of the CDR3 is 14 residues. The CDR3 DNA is TGTGCCAGCAGATATGTGGGTTATAATGAAAAACTGTTTTTT. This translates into CASRYVGYNEKLFF.

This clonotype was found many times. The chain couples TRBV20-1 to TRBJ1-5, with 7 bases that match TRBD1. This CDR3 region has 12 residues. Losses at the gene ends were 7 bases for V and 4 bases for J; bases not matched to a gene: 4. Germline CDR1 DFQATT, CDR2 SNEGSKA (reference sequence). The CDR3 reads CSVTGDNQPQHF. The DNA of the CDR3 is TGCAGTGTTACAGGGGATAATCAGCCCCAGCATTTT.

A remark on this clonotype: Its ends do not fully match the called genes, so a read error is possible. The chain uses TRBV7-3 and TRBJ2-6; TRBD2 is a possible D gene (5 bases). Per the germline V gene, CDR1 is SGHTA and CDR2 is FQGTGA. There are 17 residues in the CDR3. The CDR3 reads CASRGRSYPSGANVLTF. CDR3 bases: TGCGCCAGCAGAGGGCGGAGCTACCCATCTGGGGCCAACGTCCTGACTTTC.

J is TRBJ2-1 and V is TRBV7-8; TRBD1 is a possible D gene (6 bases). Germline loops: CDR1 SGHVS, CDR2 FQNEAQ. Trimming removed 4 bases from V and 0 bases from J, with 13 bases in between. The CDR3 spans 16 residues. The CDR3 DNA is TGTGCCAGCAGCTGGGACAAGGCGTCCTCCTACAATGAGCAGTTCTTC. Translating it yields CASSWDKASSYNEQFF.

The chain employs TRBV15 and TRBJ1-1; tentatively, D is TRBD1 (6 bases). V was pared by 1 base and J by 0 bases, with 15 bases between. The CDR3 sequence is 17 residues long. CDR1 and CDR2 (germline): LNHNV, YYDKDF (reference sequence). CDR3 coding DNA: TGTGCCACCAGCAGAGTCCCCCGGGACACGTTGAACACTGAAGCTTTCTTT. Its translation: CATSRVPRDTLNTEAFF.

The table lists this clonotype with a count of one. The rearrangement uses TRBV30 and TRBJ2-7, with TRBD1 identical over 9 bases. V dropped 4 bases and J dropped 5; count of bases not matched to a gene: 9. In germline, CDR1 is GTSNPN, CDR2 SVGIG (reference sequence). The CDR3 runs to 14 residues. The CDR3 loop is CAWNLGTGYNEQYF. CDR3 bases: TGTGCCTGGAATTTGGGGACAGGGTATAACGAGCAGTACTTC.